This T cell receptor (beta chain) derives from a study of T cell responses to AZD1222 COVID-19 vaccine (dated by TCRdb to the early 2020s). Describing the broader study: AZD1222 recipients with second doses at about 4 weeks or about 12 weeks were pooled, because spike-specific TCR depth and breadth did not differ between schedules. A total of around 240 trial participants underwent TCR sequencing, of whom around 200 received two doses of AZD1222 and approximately 25 received two doses of the MenACWY control vaccine. Enrollment into the trials was organized by age into subgroups of 18-55, 56-69 and 70-plus years, and those subgroups contained roughly 150, 30 and 60 TCR-sequenced participants, respectively.

Study-wide findings and limitations: The whole spike protein was spanned by vaccine-associated CD4 TCRs, and dominant responses were seen in regions 160-218 and 743-854. Most participants were white British and females outnumbered males, and the authors suggested that clonal diversity may have been underestimated. The 56-69-year group was small, and its depth increase did not reach significance, likely because of low power. Nearly half of unique spike-specific TCRs reportedly recognized epitopes outside regions mutated in the B.1.351 and B.1.1.7 variants. Spike-specific TCR breadth and depth rose significantly after two AZD1222 doses compared with day 0 and with MenACWY recipients. Conclusions about previously exposed vaccinees are limited, since just five or six AZD1222 recipients were seropositive for SARS-CoV-2 at baseline. Because no day 14 peak-response samples were available, repertoires were characterized only after the peak T cell response.

Including the terminal cysteine and phenylalanine, the CDR3 comprises 14 residues. The retained sequence is limited to the CDR3, 42 bases, with the frame set at the first base. The junction shows trimming of 6 bases on V and 0 bases on J, and the gene matches do not reach 2 bases of it. From the germline V gene (reference sequence), CDR1 is LNHDA and CDR2 is SQIVND. Interpreted using the paper, the time point label stands for: baseline before first vaccination. Vaccinee samples came from UK trials COV001 and COV002, including a single-blind randomized controlled phase 2/3 trial of AZD1222 (ChAdOx1 nCoV-19) in healthy adults. For TCRbeta chain sequencing, PBMC samples were collected from trial participants at day 0 and at day 28 after the second dose. The CDR3 regions of human TCRbeta chains were subjected to immunosequencing. In the paper's pipeline: Repertoire TCRs were checked for matches against a reference library of SARS-CoV-2-specific TCRs that had been generated using the MIRA antigen-specificity platform. Breadth meant the fraction of unique TCRs that were SARS-CoV-2-associated, whereas depth meant the fraction of total T cells that were SARS-CoV-2-associated. Using the MIRA data, each spike-specific TCR was mapped to the spike region that the TCR reacts to and placed in a CD4 or CD8 class. Log10-transformed breadth and depth values were compared by one-way ANOVA with Sidak's multiple comparisons tests. TCRdb holds this immuneACCESS table with in-frame rearrangements only. Some clones are missing; in checked studies, unresolved V genes explain under half, and the rest has no known cause. That table gives V, J and clone size, and the DNA gave D and trimming. This sample is represented by tens of thousands of clones; 80% to 90% of them were singletons. Approximately 30% of the sample is held by the ten biggest clonotypes.

About this clone itself: Its antigen is unknown. No per-base quality is available; no much larger clone lies one base away.

The chain is made from TRBV19 and TRBJ1-3, with 7 bases in between that match TRBD1. The specimen comprised peripheral blood, sampled on day 0 of AZD1222 vaccination. This receptor was identified in an adult in good health. The bases are TGTGCCAGTAGGGGGACAGACTCTGGAAACACCATATATTTT. This gives the protein CASRGTDSGNTIYF.